This entry describes one TCR beta chain. The antigen it recognizes is unknown. It has no much larger one-base neighbor in the sample; base qualities were not kept. The sample comes from a study of T cells in Graves' hyperthyroidism and ophthalmopathy (dated by TCRdb to about 2019). Background for the entire study: Peripheral blood samples were taken at initial diagnosis, before any treatment was given. In about six Graves' hyperthyroidism patients, the study also compared T-cell repertoires from thyroid tissue with T-cell repertoires from blood. After sampling, hyperthyroidism patients received methimazole starting at 30 mg daily, and ophthalmopathy patients received high-dose intravenous methylprednisolone. Prospective prediction of ophthalmopathy was tested in an independent validation cohort consisting of fewer than 20 hyperthyroidism patients and around 16 patients who later progressed to ophthalmopathy. To identify distinguishing TCR V-J signatures, a discovery cohort of 100 or so patients was used, comprising 43 with Graves' ophthalmopathy and about 59 with stable Graves' hyperthyroidism. The paper reports TCR Vbeta CDR3 sequencing of more than 120 peripheral blood samples: approximately 41 ophthalmopathy, fewer than 80 hyperthyroidism and around 17 progressor patients. The 90 to 100 discovery patients were randomly split 7:3 into training and test sets.

The TCR beta CDR3 regions were amplified from the RNA transcripts. The first round of RT-PCR for the TCR CDR3 was performed with the HTBI primer set and the Qiagen OneStep RT-PCR kit. Libraries were constructed in a second round of multiplex PCR, after which size selection and purification were performed. The libraries were sequenced on an Illumina HiSeq2000 using paired-end 100 bp reads. On the authors' methods: SOAPnuke was used to process the raw data, with reads discarded if the reads contained adapters or uncalled bases, had a mean Phred below 15, or lacked an exact constant-primer or identifier match. COPE v1.2.5 was used to merge the high-quality paired reads, and each unique nucleotide sequence was defined as a clonotype. Clonotypes were aligned to IMGT TRBV, TRBD and TRBJ reference segments using MiTCR v1.1. Analysis was restricted to V-J combinations with a frequency above 0.0001, which covered roughly 99% of repertoires. A TCS score was defined as the ratio of F50 (clonal expansion) to E x V (chaos), with BLOSUM62-based TCRdist applied between CDR3 peptides within each V-J. Welch's t-statistics and random forest reduced just over 500 V-J features to roughly 13, which were used in a naive Bayes classifier (R e1071). TCRdb redid the processing of the public reads, applying fastp at Q25 and MiXCR, and retained in-frame beta chains. Rows with a matching CDR3 protein are joined into one entry that keeps the most common DNA and genes. TCRdb, rather than the study authors, made the V and J calls. The sample table lists approximately 400,000 distinct CDR3 sequences, about 14% of them with a count of one. Around 28% of the sample goes to the ten largest clones.

The full study reports these points: Sample size was not statistically predetermined, and investigators were not blinded to group allocation. In cross-validation, a model built on a 13 V-J signature told ophthalmopathy apart from stable hyperthyroidism with over 85% sensitivity and 81% to 82% specificity, and in testing the same model reached 80%/75%. Blood samples also contained most of the expanded thyroid clonotypes (frequency above 0.001), which suggests that blood repertoires may reflect thyroid immune responses. In validation, the model predicted progression to ophthalmopathy with over 60% sensitivity and around 72% specificity, a median of 6.5 months before onset.

Trimming removed 3 bases from V and 14 bases from J; the gene matches leave 14 bases unexplained. There are 14 amino acids in the CDR3, from cysteine to phenylalanine inclusive. The sequence is cut down to CDR3 DNA, 42 bases in frame from base 1. Ophthalmopathy patients had moderately to severely active disease, with a Clinical Activity Score of 3 or more, a NOSPECS grade of 4 or more, and a disease duration of less than 3 months. Exclusion was applied to patients with uncontrolled infections, other autoimmune diseases, pregnancy or lactation. Clinical symptoms, serum thyroxine and TRAb, thyroid ultrasound, and orbital computed tomography formed the basis for the diagnoses. PBMCs were isolated from 10 ml of fresh peripheral blood by Ficoll-Paque density gradient centrifugation. Total RNA was extracted with Trizol reagent, and quality was checked on an Agilent 2100 Bioanalyzer.

This sequence originates from a man over 45 with Graves' ophthalmopathy. The sequenced material came from blood. The chain couples TRBV12-3 or TRBV12-4 to TRBJ2-5; a stretch of 8 junction bases matches TRBD2. The nucleotide sequence reads as follows: TGTGCCAGCAGTTTTTCAGCGGGAGTTCGTCCCTTATACTTC. It encodes CASSFSAGVRPLYF.